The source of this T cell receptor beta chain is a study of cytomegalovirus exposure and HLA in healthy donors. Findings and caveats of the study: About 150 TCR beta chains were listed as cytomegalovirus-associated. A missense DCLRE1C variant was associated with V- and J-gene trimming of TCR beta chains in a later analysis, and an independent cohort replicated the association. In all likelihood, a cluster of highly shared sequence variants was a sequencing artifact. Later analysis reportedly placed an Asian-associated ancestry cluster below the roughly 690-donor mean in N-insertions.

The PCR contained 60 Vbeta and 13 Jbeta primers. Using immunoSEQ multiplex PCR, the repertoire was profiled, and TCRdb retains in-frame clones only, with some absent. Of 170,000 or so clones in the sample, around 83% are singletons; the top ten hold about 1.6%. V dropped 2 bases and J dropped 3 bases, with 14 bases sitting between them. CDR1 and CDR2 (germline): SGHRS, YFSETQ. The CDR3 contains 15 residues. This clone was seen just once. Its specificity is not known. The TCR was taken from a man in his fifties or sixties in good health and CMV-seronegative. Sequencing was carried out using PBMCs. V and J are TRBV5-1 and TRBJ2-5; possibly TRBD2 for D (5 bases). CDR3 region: CASSFGVGEEETQYF. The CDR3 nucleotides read TGCGCCAGCAGCTTCGGGGTGGGTGAAGAAGAGACCCAGTACTTC.